This TCR beta chain was sequenced for a study of T cell clonotyping in hematopoietic cell transplantation. General study findings and limits: At the given depth, recipient repertoires were over 95% de novo clonotypes. CD4 and CD8 repertoire contributions could not be separated without sorting. Recipient TCR diversity dropped after transplant; expanded clonotypes rose from day 30 to 180.

Assay: immunoSEQ multiplex PCR; the TCRdb copy retains only in-frame clones and omits some. The sample has roughly 40,000 clones; roughly 94% are singletons. On this clone itself: Its antigen is unidentified.

The CDR3 runs to 14 residues. CDR1 and CDR2 (germline): MNHEY, SVGAGI. The V gene end was trimmed by 11 bases and the J gene end by 2 bases; junction bases not matched to a gene: 9. The chain employs TRBV6-5 and TRBJ2-7; 10 nucleotides align to TRBD1. Sequencing used peripheral blood mononuclear cells. The receptor comes from a woman in her forties or fifties in good health. Some clones in this sample may be carry-over from other donors' samples. CDR3: CAVRRGQGAYEQYF. The CDR3 nucleotides read TGTGCCGTCCGCCGCGGACAGGGGGCCTACGAGCAGTACTTC.